These T cell receptor beta chains were read from a single sample in a study of blood T cell repertoires in COVID-19. Clones were read by immunoSEQ multiplex PCR, and TCRdb kept only the in-frame ones, dropping some. The sample records over 100,000 clones, over 75% being singletons. The source material was peripheral blood. Every receptor here comes from a man at least 80 years old with acute or convalescent COVID-19. Each CDR3 is given with its conserved first and last residue. Each record gives: clone size, J gene, V gene, CDR3 length, D gene, CDR3 protein, CDR3 DNA. D genes are given only for firm matches. The size of a clone is reported for some rows only, either as once, few or many, or as a class for expanded clones.

abundance: .
j_gene: TRBJ2-5
v_gene: TRBV7-3
len: 13
d_gene: .
CDR3aa: CASSAQGQETQYF
CDR3nt: TGTGCCAGCAGCGCACAGGGTCAAGAGACCCAGTACTTC

abundance: .
j_gene: TRBJ2-3
v_gene: TRBV28
len: 16
d_gene: .
CDR3aa: CASSPLGQALGDTQYF
CDR3nt: TGTGCCAGCAGTCCTTTGGGCCAGGCCTTGGGAGATACGCAGTATTTT

abundance: .
j_gene: TRBJ2-1
v_gene: TRBV9
len: 16
d_gene: .
CDR3aa: CASSVEPGVSYNEQFF
CDR3nt: TGTGCCAGCAGCGTAGAACCGGGAGTCTCCTACAATGAGCAGTTCTTC

abundance: .
j_gene: TRBJ1-4
v_gene: TRBV11-2
len: 16
d_gene: .
CDR3aa: CASSLDTGRVNEKLFF
CDR3nt: TGTGCCAGCAGCTTAGACACAGGGCGAGTTAATGAAAAACTGTTTTTT

abundance: .
j_gene: TRBJ2-2
v_gene: TRBV30
len: 15
d_gene: TRBD1
CDR3aa: CAWSPDRILTGELFF
CDR3nt: TGTGCCTGGAGCCCGGACAGGATTCTCACCGGGGAGCTGTTTTTT

abundance: .
j_gene: TRBJ2-3
v_gene: TRBV6-2/TRBV6-3
len: 16
d_gene: TRBD2
CDR3aa: CASSTSTSGSTDTQYF
CDR3nt: TGTGCCAGCAGTACCTCGACTAGCGGGAGCACAGATACGCAGTATTTT

abundance: .
j_gene: TRBJ2-2
v_gene: TRBV5-1
len: 22
d_gene: .
CDR3aa: CASSLNVLLSRSLGANTGELFF
CDR3nt: TGCGCCAGCAGCTTAAATGTATTATTGAGTCGGTCCCTCGGAGCGAACACCGGGGAGCTGTTTTTT

abundance: few
j_gene: TRBJ1-2
v_gene: TRBV6-5
len: 12
d_gene: TRBD1
CDR3aa: CASTRTGSGYTF
CDR3nt: TGTGCCAGCACTAGGACAGGGTCTGGCTACACCTTC

abundance: .
j_gene: TRBJ1-2
v_gene: TRBV19
len: 14
d_gene: TRBD1
CDR3aa: CASSTGTGDYGYTF
CDR3nt: TGTGCCAGTAGTACCGGGACAGGGGACTATGGCTACACCTTC

abundance: .
j_gene: TRBJ2-2
v_gene: TRBV10-3
len: 18
d_gene: TRBD1
CDR3aa: CAISAGDRGLGNTGELFF
CDR3nt: TGTGCCATCAGTGCCGGGGACAGGGGGCTCGGGAACACCGGGGAGCTGTTTTTT

abundance: .
j_gene: TRBJ2-1
v_gene: TRBV27
len: 14
d_gene: .
CDR3aa: CASGPLSGYNEQFF
CDR3nt: TGTGCCAGCGGACCCTTGAGCGGATACAATGAGCAGTTCTTC

abundance: .
j_gene: TRBJ2-3
v_gene: TRBV7-3
len: 13
d_gene: .
CDR3aa: CASSLFGVDTQYF
CDR3nt: TGTGCCAGCAGCCTATTCGGGGTGGATACGCAGTATTTT

abundance: .
j_gene: TRBJ1-1
v_gene: TRBV27
len: 15
d_gene: .
CDR3aa: CASSPWGDLNTEAFF
CDR3nt: TGTGCCAGCAGTCCGTGGGGGGATTTGAACACTGAAGCTTTCTTT

abundance: .
j_gene: TRBJ2-7
v_gene: TRBV19
len: 15
d_gene: .
CDR3aa: CASSIGGPVGREQYF
CDR3nt: TGTGCCAGTAGTATCGGAGGGCCTGTTGGTCGCGAGCAGTACTTC

abundance: .
j_gene: TRBJ1-2
v_gene: TRBV10-3
len: 12
d_gene: .
CDR3aa: CAISVDSYGYTF
CDR3nt: TGTGCCATCAGCGTGGACAGCTATGGCTACACCTTC

abundance: .
j_gene: TRBJ1-2
v_gene: TRBV6-5
len: 12
d_gene: .
CDR3aa: CASTTENYGYTF
CDR3nt: TGTGCCAGCACGACAGAGAACTATGGCTACACCTTC

abundance: few
j_gene: TRBJ1-2
v_gene: TRBV7-9
len: 14
d_gene: TRBD1
CDR3aa: CASSATGENYGYTF
CDR3nt: TGTGCCAGCAGCGCGACAGGGGAGAACTATGGCTACACCTTC

abundance: .
j_gene: TRBJ1-2
v_gene: TRBV24-1
len: 13
d_gene: TRBD1
CDR3aa: CATNTQGAHGYTF
CDR3nt: TGTGCCACCAACACACAGGGGGCGCATGGCTACACCTTC

abundance: .
j_gene: TRBJ2-7
v_gene: TRBV5-5
len: 13
d_gene: .
CDR3aa: CASQTNLAYEQYF
CDR3nt: TGTGCCAGCCAAACGAATCTAGCCTACGAGCAGTACTTC

abundance: .
j_gene: TRBJ1-3
v_gene: TRBV5-8
len: 16
d_gene: TRBD1
CDR3aa: CASSLAGTGAGNTIYF
CDR3nt: TGTGCCAGCAGCTTGGCCGGGACAGGGGCTGGAAACACCATATATTTT

abundance: .
j_gene: TRBJ1-3
v_gene: TRBV5-6
len: 17
d_gene: .
CDR3aa: CASSLAGLWQGGNTIYF
CDR3nt: TGTGCCAGCAGCTTGGCCGGTTTGTGGCAGGGGGGAAACACCATATATTTT

abundance: .
j_gene: TRBJ1-2
v_gene: TRBV6-5
len: 15
d_gene: .
CDR3aa: CASSYGQANNYGYTF
CDR3nt: TGTGCCAGCAGTTACGGGCAGGCAAACAACTATGGCTACACCTTC

abundance: .
j_gene: TRBJ2-1
v_gene: TRBV5-1
len: 15
d_gene: TRBD2
CDR3aa: CASSKSGGAYNEQFF
CDR3nt: TGCGCCAGCAGTAAAAGCGGGGGGGCCTACAATGAGCAGTTCTTC